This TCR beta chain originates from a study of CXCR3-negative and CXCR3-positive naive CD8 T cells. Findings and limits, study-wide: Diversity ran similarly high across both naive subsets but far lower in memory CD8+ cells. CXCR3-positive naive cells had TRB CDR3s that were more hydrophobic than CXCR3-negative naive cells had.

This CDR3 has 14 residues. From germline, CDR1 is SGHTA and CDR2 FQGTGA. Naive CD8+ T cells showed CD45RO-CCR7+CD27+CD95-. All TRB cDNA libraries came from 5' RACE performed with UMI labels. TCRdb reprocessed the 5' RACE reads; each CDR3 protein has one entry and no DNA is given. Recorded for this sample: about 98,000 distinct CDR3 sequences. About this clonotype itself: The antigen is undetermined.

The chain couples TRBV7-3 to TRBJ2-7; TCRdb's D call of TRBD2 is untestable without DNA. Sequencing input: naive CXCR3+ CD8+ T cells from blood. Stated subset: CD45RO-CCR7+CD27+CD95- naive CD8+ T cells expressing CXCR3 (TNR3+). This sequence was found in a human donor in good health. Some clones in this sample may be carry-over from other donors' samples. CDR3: CASSALTSTHEQYF.